Below, 10 T cell receptor beta chains from the same sample are listed, as sequenced in a study of T-cell memory formation after mild COVID-19. Each CDR3 protein gets one entry after TCRdb re-called the 5' RACE reads with MiXCR. The repertoire holds more than 100,000 distinct CDR3 sequences, with about a sixth as singletons. The sequencing sample was made of PBMCs or a T cell subset sorted from them (not recorded which). The source is a man between 18 and 29 years old who had mild COVID-19 (a few samples of this study predate the infection). Cell type and time point are not known.

This clonotype has a count of ten or more. This chain's CDR3 is CASSLGQGPDTQYF. The CDR3 DNA sequence: TGCGCCAGCAGCCTTGGACAGGGGCCAGATACGCAGTATTTT. This chain connects TRBV5-1 to TRBJ2-3, with TRBD1 matching over 9 bases. V trimming: 4 bases; J trimming: 4 bases; junction bases outside the gene matches: 4. CDR1 and CDR2 from the germline V gene are SGHRS and YFSETQ. This CDR3 is built from 14 residues.

This clonotype has just a few counts. J is TRBJ1-1 and V is TRBV12-3 or TRBV12-4; D unresolved. Between the trimmed V and J ends, which lost 7 bases and 0 bases, there was a span of 3 bases. The CDR3 totals 11 residues. CDR3: CASILNTEAFF. Here the CDR3 DNA reads TGTGCCAGCATTCTGAACACTGAAGCTTTCTTT.

This chain joins TRBV29-1 and TRBJ1-1; D is unresolved. V was trimmed by 3 bases and J by 1 base, leaving 12 bases between them. The length of the CDR3 is 14 residues. Germline V gives CDR1 SQVTM, CDR2 ANQGSEA. CDR3: CSVESRQANTEAFF. In DNA form, the CDR3 reads TGCAGCGTTGAGAGCCGACAAGCGAACACTGAAGCTTTCTTT.

The V gene is TRBV9, the J gene TRBJ2-2; TRBD2 matches 12 bases. The CDR3 spans 16 residues. V gave up 0 bases and J gave up 5 bases; unmatched junction bases: 2. Germline CDR1 SGDLS, CDR2 YYNGEE. CDR3 region: CASSVGTSGVTGELFF. CDR3 in DNA: TGTGCCAGCAGCGTAGGGACTAGCGGGGTAACCGGGGAGCTGTTTTTT. Variable domain in full (rest from reference TRBV9 and TRBJ2-2): DSGVTQTPKHLITATGQRVTLRCSPRSGDLSVYWYQQSLDQGLQFLIQYYNGEERAKGNILERFSAQQFPDLHSELNLSSLELGDSALYFCASSVGTSGVTGELFFGEGSRLTVL.

The V gene is TRBV5-1, the J gene TRBJ2-3, with 10 bases that match TRBD1. Trimming cost V 0 bases and J 6 bases; bases outside gene matches: 1. Germline-derived CDR1 and CDR2 are SGHRS and YFSETQ. The CDR3 length is 14 residues. In nucleotides, the CDR3 is TGCGCCAGCAGCTTGGGGGGACAGGGGGATACGCAGTATTTT. Amino acids: CASSLGGQGDTQYF.

Ten or more counts support this clonotype. The chain carries TRBV29-1 and TRBJ2-5, with D perhaps TRBD2 (7 bases). The ends were cut back, 0 bases at V and 4 bases at J, with 12 bases in the middle. Germline values: CDR1 SQVTM, CDR2 ANQGSEA. CDR3 size: 14 residues. The CDR3 sequence: CSVEDRRGRETQYF. The CDR3 nucleotides read TGCAGCGTTGAAGATAGGCGGGGGCGAGAGACCCAGTACTTC. Based on the CDR3 plus reference TRBV29-1 and TRBJ2-5, the full variable domain is SAVISQKPSRDICQRGTSLTIQCQVDSQVTMMFWYRQQPGQSLTLIATANQGSEATYESGFVIDKFPISRPNLTFSTLTVSNMSPEDSSIYLCSVEDRRGRETQYFGPGTRLLVL.

This clonotype turned up a few times. The chain uses TRBV6-6 and TRBJ1-6; 7 positions match TRBD1. The junction had 3 bases not matched to a gene; V was cut back by 6 bases and J by 4 bases. This CDR3 is 14 amino acids long. The V gene's germline CDR1 is MNHNY and CDR2 SVGAGI (reference sequence). CDR3 DNA: TGTGCCAGCAGAGAGGGACAGTATAATTCACCCCTCCACTTT. Protein: CASREGQYNSPLHF.

Only a few counts were recorded for this clonotype. CDR3 bases: TGTGCCAGCAGCTTGAGGAGGGGGGAGCTGTTTTTT. This codes for CASSLRRGELFF. The chain is built from TRBV5-6 and TRBJ2-2; D is perhaps TRBD2 (5 bases). In germline, CDR1 is SGHDT, CDR2 YYEEEE. V was trimmed by 1 base and J by 8 bases, leaving 6 bases between them. The CDR3 is 12 residues long.

The gene calls are TRBV10-3 and TRBJ2-1, with 12 bases that match TRBD2. Germline assignment: CDR1 ENHRY and CDR2 SYGVKD. Trimming removed 5 bases from V and 2 bases from J; junction bases left unmatched: 16. The CDR3 runs to 20 residues. The CDR3 reads CAISPSIGTSGPEAYNEQFF. In DNA form, the CDR3 reads TGTGCCATCAGTCCCTCGATCGGGACTAGCGGGCCCGAAGCCTACAATGAGCAGTTCTTC.

V usage is TRBV7-2 and J usage is TRBJ2-5; tentatively, D is TRBD1 (5 bases). Germline values: CDR1 SGHTA, CDR2 FQGNSA. V was shortened by 6 bases and J by 0 bases, with 8 bases between the two germline ends. The CDR3 loop spans 13 amino acids. CDR3 coding DNA: TGTGCCAGCAGAGGGGCTAACCAAGAGACCCAGTACTTC. It codes for CASRGANQETQYF.